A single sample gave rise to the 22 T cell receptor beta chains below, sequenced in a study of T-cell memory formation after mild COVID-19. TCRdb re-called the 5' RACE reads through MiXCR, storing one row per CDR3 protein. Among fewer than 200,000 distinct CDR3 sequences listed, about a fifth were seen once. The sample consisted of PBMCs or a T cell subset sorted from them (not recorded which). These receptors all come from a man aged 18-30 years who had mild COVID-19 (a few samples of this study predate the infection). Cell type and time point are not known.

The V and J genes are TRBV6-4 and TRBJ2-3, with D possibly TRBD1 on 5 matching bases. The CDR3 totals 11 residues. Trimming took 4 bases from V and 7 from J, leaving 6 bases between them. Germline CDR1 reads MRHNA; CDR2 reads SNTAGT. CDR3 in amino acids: CASSAGNTQYF. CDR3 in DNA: TGTGCCAGCAGTGCAGGGAATACGCAGTATTTT.

The CDR3 DNA is TGTGCCAGCAGCCAGGGGAAAAGAGCAAACACCATATATTTT. This encodes CASSQGKRANTIYF. The rearrangement joins TRBV3-1 to TRBJ1-3; D gene unclear. In germline, CDR1 is LGHDT, CDR2 YNNKEL (reference sequence). The CDR3 covers 14 residues. Trimming removed 3 bases at V and 6 bases at J, with 12 bases between.

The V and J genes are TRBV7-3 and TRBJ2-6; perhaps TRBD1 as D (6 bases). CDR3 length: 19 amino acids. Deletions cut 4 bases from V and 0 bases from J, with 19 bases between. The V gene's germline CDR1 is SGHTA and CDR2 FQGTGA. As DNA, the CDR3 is TGTGCCAGCAGCTCAAGGGATTCGACAGGATTCTCTGGGGCCAACGTCCTGACTTTC. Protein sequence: CASSSRDSTGFSGANVLTF.

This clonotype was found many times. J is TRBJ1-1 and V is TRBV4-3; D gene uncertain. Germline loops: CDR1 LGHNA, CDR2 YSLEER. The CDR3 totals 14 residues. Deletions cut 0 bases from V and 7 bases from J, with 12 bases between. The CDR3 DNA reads TGCGCCAGCAGCCAAGAGGCCTCGGGATATGAAGCTTTCTTT. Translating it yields CASSQEASGYEAFF.

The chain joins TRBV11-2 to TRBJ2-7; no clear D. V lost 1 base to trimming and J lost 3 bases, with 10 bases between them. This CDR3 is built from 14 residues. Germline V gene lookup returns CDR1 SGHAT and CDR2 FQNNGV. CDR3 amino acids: CASSLALPSYEQYF. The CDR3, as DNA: TGTGCCAGCAGCTTAGCCCTCCCGAGCTACGAGCAGTACTTC.

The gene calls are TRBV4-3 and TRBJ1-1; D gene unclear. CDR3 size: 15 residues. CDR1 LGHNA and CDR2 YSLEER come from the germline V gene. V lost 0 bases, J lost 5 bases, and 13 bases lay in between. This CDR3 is CASSQDLNLMTEAFF. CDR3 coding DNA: TGCGCCAGCAGCCAAGATTTGAACTTGATGACTGAAGCTTTCTTT.

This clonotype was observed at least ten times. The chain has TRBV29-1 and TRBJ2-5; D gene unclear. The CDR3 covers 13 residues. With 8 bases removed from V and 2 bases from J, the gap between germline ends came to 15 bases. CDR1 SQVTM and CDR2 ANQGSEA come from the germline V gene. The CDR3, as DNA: TGCAGCACCCTGGGCCCGGAGCAAGAGACCCAGTACTTC. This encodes CSTLGPEQETQYF.

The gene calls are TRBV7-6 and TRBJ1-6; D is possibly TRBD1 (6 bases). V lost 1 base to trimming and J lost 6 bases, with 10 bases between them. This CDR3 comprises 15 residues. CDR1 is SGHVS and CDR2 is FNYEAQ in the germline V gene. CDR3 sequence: CASSLEQGGNSPLHF. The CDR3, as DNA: TGTGCCAGCAGCTTAGAACAGGGAGGTAATTCACCCCTCCACTTT.

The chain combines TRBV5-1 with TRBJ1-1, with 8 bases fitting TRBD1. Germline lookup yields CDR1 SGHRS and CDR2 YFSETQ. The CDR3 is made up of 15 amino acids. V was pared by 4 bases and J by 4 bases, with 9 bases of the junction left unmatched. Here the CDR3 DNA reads TGCGCCAGCAGCCGGGGGGGACAGGCGGGCACTGAAGCTTTCTTT. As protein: CASSRGGQAGTEAFF. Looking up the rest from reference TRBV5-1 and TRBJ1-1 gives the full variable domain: KAGVTQTPRYLIKTRGQQVTLSCSPISGHRSVSWYQQTPGQGLQFLFEYFSETQRNKGNFPGRFSGRQFSNSRSEMNVSTLELGDSALYLCASSRGGQAGTEAFFGQGTRLTVV.

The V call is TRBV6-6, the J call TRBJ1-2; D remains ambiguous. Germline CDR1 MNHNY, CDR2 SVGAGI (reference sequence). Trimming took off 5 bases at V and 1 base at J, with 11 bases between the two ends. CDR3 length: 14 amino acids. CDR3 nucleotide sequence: TGTGCCAGCAGTACCGATGGTAGTAACTATGGCTACACCTTC. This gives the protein CASSTDGSNYGYTF.

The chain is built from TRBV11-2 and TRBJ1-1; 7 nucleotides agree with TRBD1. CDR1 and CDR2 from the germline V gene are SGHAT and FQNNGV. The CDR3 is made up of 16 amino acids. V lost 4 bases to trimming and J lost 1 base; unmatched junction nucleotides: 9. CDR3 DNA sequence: TGTGCCAGCAGCTCTAACCTCCGGACAGGGAACACTGAAGCTTTCTTT. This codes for CASSSNLRTGNTEAFF.

The CDR3 coding sequence is TGCGCCAGCCCCCAGGGACTCCTTAACTATGGCTACACCTTC. Its protein is CASPQGLLNYGYTF. This chain links TRBV5-1 with TRBJ1-2; D possibly corresponds to TRBD1 (5 bases). The CDR3 length is 14 residues. Germline-derived CDR1 and CDR2 are SGHRS and YFSETQ. V was trimmed by 7 bases and J by 1 base, leaving 14 bases between them.

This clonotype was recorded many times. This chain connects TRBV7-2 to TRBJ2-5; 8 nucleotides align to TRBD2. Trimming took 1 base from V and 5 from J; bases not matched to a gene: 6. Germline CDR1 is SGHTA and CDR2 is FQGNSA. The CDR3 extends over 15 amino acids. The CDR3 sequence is CASSLGGLGGETQYF. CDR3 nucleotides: TGTGCCAGCAGCTTAGGGGGACTAGGGGGGGAGACCCAGTACTTC.

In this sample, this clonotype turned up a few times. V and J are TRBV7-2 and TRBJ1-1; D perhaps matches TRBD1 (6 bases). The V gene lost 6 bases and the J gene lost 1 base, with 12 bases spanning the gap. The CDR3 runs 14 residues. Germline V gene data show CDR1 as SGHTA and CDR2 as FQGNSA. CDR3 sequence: CASSFGTTNTEAFF. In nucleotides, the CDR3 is TGTGCCAGCAGTTTTGGGACAACGAACACTGAAGCTTTCTTT.

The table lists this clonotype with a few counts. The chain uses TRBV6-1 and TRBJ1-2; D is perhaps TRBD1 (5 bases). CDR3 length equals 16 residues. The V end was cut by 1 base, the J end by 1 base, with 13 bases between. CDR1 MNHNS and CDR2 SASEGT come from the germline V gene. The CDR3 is CASSEVFQGLNYGYTF. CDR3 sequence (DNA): TGTGCCAGCAGTGAAGTTTTCCAGGGCCTTAACTATGGCTACACCTTC.

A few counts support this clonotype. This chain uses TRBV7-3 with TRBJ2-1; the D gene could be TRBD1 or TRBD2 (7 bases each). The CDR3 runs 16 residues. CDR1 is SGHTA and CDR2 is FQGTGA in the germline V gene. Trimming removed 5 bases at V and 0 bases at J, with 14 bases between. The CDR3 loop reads CASSPPGGASYNEQFF. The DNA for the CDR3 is TGTGCCAGCAGCCCCCCAGGGGGGGCCTCCTACAATGAGCAGTTCTTC.

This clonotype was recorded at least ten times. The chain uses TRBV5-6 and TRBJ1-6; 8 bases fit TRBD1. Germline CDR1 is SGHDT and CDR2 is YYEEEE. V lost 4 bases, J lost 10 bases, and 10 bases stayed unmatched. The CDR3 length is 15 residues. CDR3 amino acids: CASSRYGTGESPLHF. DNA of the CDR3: TGTGCCAGCAGCCGGTACGGGACAGGCGAATCACCCCTCCACTTT.

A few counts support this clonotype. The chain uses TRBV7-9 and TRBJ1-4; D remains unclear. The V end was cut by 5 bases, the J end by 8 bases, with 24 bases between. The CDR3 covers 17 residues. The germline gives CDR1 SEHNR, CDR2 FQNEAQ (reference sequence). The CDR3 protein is CASSPPYAPGSREKLFF. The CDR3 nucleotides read TGTGCCAGCAGCCCCCCATATGCGCCAGGTTCCAGGGAAAAACTGTTTTTT.

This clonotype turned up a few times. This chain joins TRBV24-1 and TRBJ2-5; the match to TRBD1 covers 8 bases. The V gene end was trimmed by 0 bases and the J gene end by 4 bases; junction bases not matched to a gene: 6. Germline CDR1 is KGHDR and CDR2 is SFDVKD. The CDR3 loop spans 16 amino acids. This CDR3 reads CATSDLKTGGPETQYF. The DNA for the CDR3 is TGTGCCACCAGTGATTTGAAAACAGGGGGTCCAGAGACCCAGTACTTC.

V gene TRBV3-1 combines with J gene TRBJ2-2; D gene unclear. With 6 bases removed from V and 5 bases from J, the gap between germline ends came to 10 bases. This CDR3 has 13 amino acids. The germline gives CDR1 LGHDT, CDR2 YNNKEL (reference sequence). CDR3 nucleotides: TGTGCCAGCAGACTGAGTGGAACCGGGGAGCTGTTTTTT. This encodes CASRLSGTGELFF.

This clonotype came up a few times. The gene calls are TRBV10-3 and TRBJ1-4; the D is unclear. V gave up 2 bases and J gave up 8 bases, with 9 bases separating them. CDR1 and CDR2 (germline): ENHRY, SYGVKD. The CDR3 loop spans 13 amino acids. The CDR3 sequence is CAISEPREEKLFF. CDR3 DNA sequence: TGTGCCATCAGTGAGCCGCGTGAGGAAAAACTGTTTTTT.

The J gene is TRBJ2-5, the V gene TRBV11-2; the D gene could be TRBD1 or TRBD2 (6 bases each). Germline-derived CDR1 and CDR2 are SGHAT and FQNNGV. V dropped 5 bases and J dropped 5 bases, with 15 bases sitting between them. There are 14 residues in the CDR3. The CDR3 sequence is CASSKVGGPETQYF. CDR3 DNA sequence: TGTGCCAGCAGCAAAGTTGGGGGGCCCGAGACCCAGTACTTC.